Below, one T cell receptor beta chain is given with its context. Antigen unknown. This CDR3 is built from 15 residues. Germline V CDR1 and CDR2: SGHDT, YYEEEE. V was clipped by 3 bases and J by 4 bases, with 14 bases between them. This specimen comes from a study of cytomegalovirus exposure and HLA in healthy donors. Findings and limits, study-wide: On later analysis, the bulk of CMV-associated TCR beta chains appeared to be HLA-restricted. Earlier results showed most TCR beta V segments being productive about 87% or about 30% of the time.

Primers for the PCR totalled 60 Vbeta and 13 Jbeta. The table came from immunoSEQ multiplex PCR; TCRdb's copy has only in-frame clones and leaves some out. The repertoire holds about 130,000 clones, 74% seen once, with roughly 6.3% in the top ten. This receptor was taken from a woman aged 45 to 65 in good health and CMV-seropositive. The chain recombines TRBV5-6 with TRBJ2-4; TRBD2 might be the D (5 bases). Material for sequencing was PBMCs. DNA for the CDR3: TGTGCCAGCAGCTCCCAAGGTGGGGAGAAAAACATTCAGTACTTC. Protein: CASSSQGGEKNIQYF.